This is a list of T cell receptor beta chains from one sample in a study of T cells after yellow fever vaccination. From the 5' RACE reads, TCRdb called clonotypes with MiXCR, one entry per CDR3 protein. This sample yields under 600,000 distinct CDR3 sequences, of which approximately 12% are seen a single time; roughly 13% belongs to the top ten. Material: PBMCs, obtained on the day of the yellow fever booster vaccination. Receptor source: a man aged 30 to 45 who received the YFV17D yellow fever vaccine. Both conserved end residues are part of each CDR3. The D gene is left open where the match is weak. Rows give clone size only sometimes, using once, few, many, or a class for an expanded clone.

d_gene	v_gene	j_gene	abundance	CDR3aa	CDR3nt
.	TRBV18	TRBJ2-5	.	CASSPRWGDSRQETQYF	TGTGCCAGCTCACCCAGATGGGGAGACAGCCGTCAAGAGACCCAGTACTTC
TRBD1	TRBV10-3	TRBJ1-1	.	CAISERRDRDTEAFF	TGTGCCATCAGTGAGCGCCGGGACAGGGACACTGAAGCTTTCTTT
.	TRBV5-1	TRBJ1-3	.	CASSLFGLENTIYF	TGCGCCAGCAGCTTATTCGGCTTGGAGAACACCATATATTTT
TRBD2	TRBV5-1	TRBJ2-7	.	CASSLAYPGLAGFDEQYF	TGCGCCAGCAGCTTGGCCTATCCGGGACTAGCGGGATTCGACGAGCAGTACTTC
TRBD2	TRBV5-1	TRBJ2-7	.	CASSLVRTSGTYEQYF	TGCGCCAGCAGCTTGGTAAGGACTAGCGGAACCTACGAGCAGTACTTC
.	TRBV12-3/TRBV12-4	TRBJ2-3	.	CASSPRRPAVDTQYF	TGTGCCAGCAGTCCCAGACGGCCGGCGGTAGATACGCAGTATTTT
.	TRBV4-3	TRBJ2-4	few	CASSQAVDKTNIQYF	TGCGCCAGCAGCCAAGCCGTCGACAAGACAAACATTCAGTACTTC
.	TRBV20-1	TRBJ2-1	few	CSARALSGSYNEQFF	TGCAGTGCTAGAGCCCTCAGTGGCTCCTACAATGAGCAGTTCTTC
.	TRBV5-1	TRBJ2-2	.	CASSSRSPLNTGELFF	TGCGCCAGCAGCTCAAGATCGCCACTGAACACCGGGGAGCTGTTTTTT
.	TRBV30	TRBJ2-7	few	CAWRTGYEQYF	TGTGCCTGGAGGACAGGCTACGAGCAGTACTTC
.	TRBV21-1	TRBJ2-7	.	CASSKVLAGIDGSYEQYF	TGTGCCAGCAGCAAAGTACTAGCGGGAATTGACGGGTCCTACGAGCAGTACTTC
TRBD2	TRBV27	TRBJ2-7	.	CASSSLLAGAIYEQYF	TGTGCCAGCAGTTCCCTACTAGCGGGAGCAATCTACGAGCAGTACTTC
.	TRBV6-5	TRBJ1-1	.	CASSYSRLGKDTEAFF	TGTGCCAGCAGTTACTCCCGGTTGGGGAAGGACACTGAAGCTTTCTTT
TRBD2	TRBV20-1	TRBJ2-7	.	CSRGTSSYEQYF	TGCAGTCGGGGGACTAGCTCCTACGAGCAGTACTTC
TRBD2	TRBV19	TRBJ2-1	.	CASSISSGRRQFF	TGTGCCAGTAGTATTTCTAGCGGGAGGCGGCAGTTCTTC
TRBD2	TRBV20-1	TRBJ2-1	few	CSASFTGGPRHEQFF	TGCAGTGCTAGTTTCACGGGAGGCCCCCGGCATGAGCAGTTCTTC
.	TRBV5-1	TRBJ2-7	.	CASSPTGAGGGYEQYF	TGCGCCAGCAGCCCGACAGGGGCGGGAGGGGGCTACGAGCAGTACTTC
.	TRBV18	TRBJ2-6	few	CASSPSETSEGANVLTF	TGTGCCAGCTCACCATCAGAGACTTCGGAGGGGGCCAACGTCCTGACTTTC
.	TRBV28	TRBJ1-5	few	CASSFGRRNQPQHF	TGTGCCAGCAGTTTTGGCAGGCGAAATCAGCCCCAGCATTTT
TRBD1	TRBV2	TRBJ2-7	few	CASKGQGVTYEQYF	TGTGCCAGCAAGGGCCAGGGGGTGACCTACGAGCAGTACTTC
TRBD2	TRBV27	TRBJ2-5	few	CASSLVAGAVETQYF	TGTGCCAGCAGTTTGGTAGCGGGGGCGGTGGAGACCCAGTACTTC
.	TRBV11-3	TRBJ2-5	.	CASSPDNQETQYF	TGTGCCAGCAGCCCGGACAACCAAGAGACCCAGTACTTC
.	TRBV27	TRBJ2-1	.	CASRLLAVNEQFF	TGTGCCAGCAGACTACTAGCAGTCAATGAGCAGTTCTTC
.	TRBV12-3/TRBV12-4	TRBJ1-5	.	CASSFHGNGYSNQPQHF	TGTGCCAGCAGTTTTCATGGGAACGGATATAGCAATCAGCCCCAGCATTTT
.	TRBV20-1	TRBJ2-7	.	CSADPLADTNYEQYF	TGCAGTGCGGACCCCCTGGCAGACACAAACTACGAGCAGTACTTC
TRBD2	TRBV6-1	TRBJ2-1	.	CASSDSGRALNEQFF	TGTGCCAGCAGTGATAGCGGGAGGGCCCTCAATGAGCAGTTCTTC
.	TRBV6-5	TRBJ2-5	.	CASSYGIEVGQETQYF	TGTGCCAGCAGTTACGGAATTGAGGTTGGCCAAGAGACCCAGTACTTC
.	TRBV7-2	TRBJ2-7	many	CASSLPPYEQYF	TGTGCCAGCAGCCTACCGCCCTACGAGCAGTACTTC
.	TRBV5-1	TRBJ2-7	few	CASSLAQGNYEQYF	TGCGCCAGCAGCTTGGCCCAGGGGAACTACGAGCAGTACTTC
.	TRBV12-3/TRBV12-4	TRBJ1-1	.	CASRYKRGRVNTEAFF	TGTGCCAGCAGATATAAACGGGGTAGGGTTAACACTGAAGCTTTCTTT
.	TRBV9	TRBJ2-5	.	CASSGRELGTQYF	TGTGCCAGCAGCGGCCGGGAGCTTGGGACCCAGTACTTC
.	TRBV11-2	TRBJ1-2	.	CASSLGFIDYGYTF	TGTGCCAGCAGCTTAGGCTTTATTGACTATGGCTACACCTTC
.	TRBV5-1	TRBJ2-3	.	CASEEGGPTDTQYF	TGCGCCAGCGAGGAAGGGGGACCCACAGATACGCAGTATTTT
.	TRBV30	TRBJ2-1	.	CAWNTYNEQFF	TGTGCCTGGAACACCTACAATGAGCAGTTCTTC
TRBD1	TRBV5-5	TRBJ2-5	.	CASSNTGTGRRETQYF	TGTGCCAGCAGCAATACCGGGACAGGTCGGCGAGAGACCCAGTACTTC